The 6 T cell receptor beta chains below all came from one sample that was sequenced in a study of neurological immune-mediated disorders. TCRdb reprocessed the 5' RACE reads with MiXCR, giving one entry per CDR3 protein. The top ten clones hold approximately 2.9% of a sample with 87,000 or so distinct CDR3 sequences, around 3.6% of them seen once. Specimen: PBMCs. These receptors were obtained from a woman between 50 and 59 years old with multiple sclerosis.

This clonotype was observed at least ten times. The chain carries TRBV15 and TRBJ1-6; D call uncertain. CDR3 length equals 16 residues. Trimming took 0 bases from V and 9 from J, leaving 15 bases between them. The V gene's germline CDR1 is LNHNV and CDR2 YYDKDF (reference sequence). The CDR3 coding sequence is TGTGCCACCAGCAGAGATCATTGGGAGGCAGGTTCACCCCTCCACTTT. Its translation: CATSRDHWEAGSPLHF. Drawing the rest from reference TRBV15 and TRBJ1-6, the complete variable domain is DAMVIQNPRYQVTQFGKPVTLSCSQTLNHNVMYWYQQKSSQAPKLLFHYYDKDFNNEADTPDNFQSRRPNTSFCFLDIRSPGLGDTAMYLCATSRDHWEAGSPLHFGNGTRLTVT.

This clonotype was counted at least ten times. The gene calls are TRBV7-6 and TRBJ1-1, with D hard to call. Per germline, CDR1 SGHVS and CDR2 FNYEAQ. The V end lost 6 bases, the J end lost 6 bases, and 14 bases lay between the germline ends. The CDR3 runs 13 residues. CDR3 amino acids: CASSLPGLAEAFF. CDR3 sequence (DNA): TGTGCCAGCAGTCTCCCGGGGTTGGCTGAAGCTTTCTTT.

This clonotype has at least ten counts. The J gene is TRBJ2-5, the V gene TRBV20-1; D is uncertain. V was pared by 0 bases and J by 0 bases, with 5 bases between. This CDR3 is built from 13 residues. From germline, CDR1 is DFQATT and CDR2 SNEGSKA (reference sequence). The CDR3 region is CSARDSNQETQYF. In DNA, the CDR3 is TGCAGTGCTAGAGATTCAAACCAAGAGACCCAGTACTTC.

This clonotype was found many times. The CDR3 sequence: CASSLFPFYAGELFF. The CDR3 DNA reads TGTGCCAGCAGCTTATTCCCTTTTTATGCCGGGGAGCTGTTTTTT. This sequence joins TRBV5-6 and TRBJ2-2; D is unresolved. CDR1 is SGHDT, CDR2 YYEEEE, per germline. V was trimmed by 2 bases and J by 6 bases, leaving 14 bases between them. This CDR3 is 15 amino acids long.

In this sample, this clonotype turned up many times. The V gene is TRBV12-3 or TRBV12-4, the J gene TRBJ2-7; D perhaps matches TRBD2 (5 bases). V shed 1 base and J shed 0 bases, with 7 bases lying between them. The CDR3 is 14 amino acids. The CDR3 spells CASSLGRDSYEQYF. CDR3 sequence (DNA): TGTGCCAGCAGTTTAGGACGGGACTCCTACGAGCAGTACTTC.

This clonotype appeared a few times. A read error may produce the germline difference seen at one junction end. This chain joins TRBV5-1 and TRBJ1-5; 9 bases map to TRBD1. The V gene's germline CDR1 is SGHRS and CDR2 YFSETQ. The CDR3 extends over 15 amino acids. The CDR3 DNA reads TGCGCCAGCAGCTTGGGACAGGGGGGGAATCAGCCCCAGAATTTT. It translates to CASSLGQGGNQPQNF.